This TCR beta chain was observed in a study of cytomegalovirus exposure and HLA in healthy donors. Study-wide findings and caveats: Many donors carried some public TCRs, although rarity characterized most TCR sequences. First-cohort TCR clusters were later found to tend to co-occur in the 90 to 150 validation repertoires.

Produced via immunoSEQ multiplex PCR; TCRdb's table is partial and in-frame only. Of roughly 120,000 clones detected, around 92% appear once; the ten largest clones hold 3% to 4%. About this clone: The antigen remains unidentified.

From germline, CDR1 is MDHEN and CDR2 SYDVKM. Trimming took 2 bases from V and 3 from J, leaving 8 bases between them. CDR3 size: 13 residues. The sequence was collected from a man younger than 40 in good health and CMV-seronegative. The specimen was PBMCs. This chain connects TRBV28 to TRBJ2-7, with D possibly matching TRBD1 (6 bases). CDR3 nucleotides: TGTGCCAGCAGTTTACAGGGGAGCTACGAGCAGTACTTC. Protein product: CASSLQGSYEQYF. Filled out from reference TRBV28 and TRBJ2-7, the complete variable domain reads DVKVTQSSRYLVKRTGEKVFLECVQDMDHENMFWYRQDPGLGLRLIYFSYDVKMKEKGDIPEGYSVSREKKERFSLILESASTNQTSMYLCASSLQGSYEQYFGPGTRLTVT.